Below are 18 T cell receptor beta chains sequenced from a single sample in a study of regulatory T cells in long-lasting Graves disease. This sample's time point: persistent/refractory GD, antithyroid drugs over 5 years with positive TRAb. PBMC-derived RNA was used for the TCR library. With iRepertoire HTBI primers and Arm-PCR of CDR3 regions, TCR beta libraries were built. TCRdb re-called the multiplex PCR reads with MiXCR, one entry per CDR3 protein. Among about 470,000 distinct CDR3 sequences listed, less than 25% were seen once. Sequencing was performed on peripheral blood mononuclear cells (PBMCs), taken when the disease was refractory, from a patient treated with antithyroid drugs. Receptors originate from a female donor with Graves disease.

The rearrangement uses TRBV7-9 and TRBJ1-2, with a tentative D call TRBD1 (5 bases). Trimming stripped 4 bases from V and 0 bases from J, with 9 bases between. In germline, CDR1 is SEHNR, CDR2 FQNEAQ (reference sequence). The CDR3 length is 14 residues. CDR3 protein: CASSSPGPNYGYTF. CDR3 DNA: TGTGCCAGCAGCTCCCCGGGACCTAACTATGGCTACACCTTC.

This chain connects TRBV7-3 to TRBJ2-7, with 9 bases identical to TRBD1. V gave up 5 bases and J gave up 3 bases; unmatched junction bases: 8. CDR3 length: 15 residues. CDR1 is SGHTA and CDR2 is FQGTGA in the germline V gene. The CDR3 sequence: CASSEGPGQGYEQYF. The CDR3, as DNA: TGTGCCAGCAGCGAGGGACCGGGACAGGGCTACGAGCAGTACTTC.

The chain combines TRBV19 with TRBJ2-7, with 8 bases that match TRBD2. Per the germline V gene, CDR1 is LNHDA and CDR2 is SQIVND (reference sequence). The V and J ends lost 1 base and 3 bases, in that order; junction bases with no gene match: 2. This CDR3 contains 14 residues. Here the CDR3 DNA reads TGTGCCAGTAGTATAGTAGCGGGAAACTACGAGCAGTACTTC. It translates to CASSIVAGNYEQYF.

This chain links TRBV2 with TRBJ2-3; 11 positions match TRBD2. This CDR3 region has 16 residues. V was clipped by 4 bases and J by 1 base; unmatched bases: 4. Per the germline V gene, CDR1 is SNHLY and CDR2 is FYNNEI. DNA of the CDR3: TGTGCCAGCAGTGGACTAGCGGGATTTCGCACAGATACGCAGTATTTT. Residues: CASSGLAGFRTDTQYF.

There are many counts of this clonotype. The chain employs TRBV28 and TRBJ2-7; possibly TRBD2 for D (6 bases). V lost 3 bases, J lost 2 bases, and 11 bases lay in between. This CDR3 is 14 amino acids long. CDR1 MDHEN and CDR2 SYDVKM come from the germline V gene. The CDR3 protein is CASSLAPGAYEQYF. The CDR3 DNA follows: TGTGCCAGCAGTTTGGCCCCGGGGGCCTACGAGCAGTACTTC.

The CDR3 bases are TGTGCCAGCAGCCAATCGACCCCGGACACTGAAGCTTTCTTT. Translating gives CASSQSTPDTEAFF. The J gene is TRBJ1-1, the V gene TRBV4-2; unclear D gene. The V and J ends lost 2 bases and 3 bases respectively, with 10 bases between them. The length of the CDR3 is 14 residues. Germline V gene sequence: CDR1 LGHNA, CDR2 YNFKEQ.

This sequence joins TRBV12-3 or TRBV12-4 and TRBJ2-1; possibly TRBD1 or TRBD2 for D (6 bases each). This CDR3 comprises 13 residues. Trimming shortened V by 3 bases and J by 7 bases, and 10 bases separated the two germline ends. Here the CDR3 reads CASSFGGPNEQFF. In DNA, the CDR3 is TGTGCCAGCAGTTTTGGGGGGCCGAATGAGCAGTTCTTC.

This clonotype has at least ten counts. The chain is built from TRBV27 and TRBJ1-5, with D possibly being TRBD1 (5 bases). This CDR3 is built from 15 residues. V lost 2 bases, J lost 1 base, and 9 bases lay in between. The V gene's germline CDR1 is MNHEY and CDR2 SMNVEV (reference sequence). DNA for the CDR3: TGTGCCAGCAGTTTAAACGGGGCGAGCAATCAGCCCCAGCATTTT. It is translated as CASSLNGASNQPQHF.

This clonotype was counted a few times. V gene TRBV3-1 combines with J gene TRBJ2-2; 7 bases map to TRBD1. Losses at the gene ends were 4 bases for V and 1 base for J; bases not matched to a gene: 6. This CDR3 is built from 16 residues. The germline V gene encodes CDR1 LGHDT and CDR2 YNNKEL (reference sequence). Written as DNA, the CDR3 is TGTGCCAGCAGCCGACCAGGGGGTTTGAACACCGGGGAGCTGTTTTTT. Its protein product is CASSRPGGLNTGELFF.

This clonotype was seen ten or more times. V is TRBV2 and J is TRBJ1-2; TRBD1 matches 8 bases. V was pared by 6 bases and J by 4 bases, with 7 bases of the junction left unmatched. CDR3 size: 14 residues. Per germline, CDR1 SNHLY and CDR2 FYNNEI. DNA of the CDR3: TGTGCCAGCAGGGGGAGGACAGGGCCCTATGGCTACACCTTC. As protein: CASRGRTGPYGYTF.

This clonotype has more than one count but fewer than ten. The V call is TRBV20-1, the J call TRBJ2-1; TRBD2 aligns across 11 bases. J gave up 6 bases and V 1 base, and 14 bases lay outside the gene matches. Germline V gene sequence: CDR1 DFQATT, CDR2 SNEGSKA (reference sequence). This CDR3 has 18 amino acids. The CDR3 DNA is TGCAGTGCTAGAGGACTAGCGGGATGGGGCTTCAATCTCAATGAGCAGTTCTTC. It specifies CSARGLAGWGFNLNEQFF.

This clonotype was found a few times. This sequence joins TRBV30 and TRBJ2-7; D is undetermined. With 2 bases removed from V and 2 bases from J, the gap between germline ends came to 13 bases. The CDR3 covers 14 residues. The germline gives CDR1 GTSNPN, CDR2 SVGIG (reference sequence). DNA for the CDR3: TGTGCCTGGAGTCAACCGACTCCTACCTACGAGCAGTACTTC. Translated, it gives CAWSQPTPTYEQYF.

This clonotype has at least ten counts. The V and J genes are TRBV2 and TRBJ2-5; 11 nucleotides match TRBD2. Germline V lookup: CDR1 SNHLY, CDR2 FYNNEI. The CDR3 runs to 16 residues. J gave up 4 bases and V 7 bases, and 11 bases lay outside the gene matches. The CDR3 nucleotides read TGTGCCAGCACCACAAATAGCGGGAGGGCCGGAGAGACCCAGTACTTC. Its protein product is CASTTNSGRAGETQYF.

There are a few counts of this clonotype. This sequence joins TRBV6-1 and TRBJ2-7; 12 nucleotides align to TRBD2. V was pared by 5 bases and J by 1 base, with 12 bases of the junction left unmatched. The CDR3 spans 18 residues. CDR1 and CDR2 (germline): MNHNS, SASEGT. In DNA, the CDR3 is TGTGCCAGCAGTCGATTTGCGCTTGGGACTAGCGGGTCCTACGAGCAGTACTTC. Translated, it gives CASSRFALGTSGSYEQYF.

This clonotype occurred many times. This chain links TRBV6-1 with TRBJ1-5; TRBD1 aligns across 9 bases. Looked up from germline, CDR1 is MNHNS and CDR2 is SASEGT. CDR3 length: 15 amino acids. V was clipped by 4 bases and J by 7 bases; unmatched bases: 8. CDR3 protein: CASSVTGGVRQPQHF. For the CDR3, the DNA is TGTGCCAGCAGTGTCACAGGGGGCGTAAGACAGCCCCAGCATTTT.

The table lists this clonotype with many counts. The chain couples TRBV6-5 to TRBJ2-2; possible D gene TRBD1, 6 bases. The germline CDR1 and CDR2 sequences are MNHEY and SVGAGI. The CDR3 loop spans 19 amino acids. The germline V and J ends were trimmed by 0 bases and 0 bases, with 17 bases remaining between them. DNA of the CDR3: TGTGCCAGCAGTTACTCAAGAGGGGGAACAAACTCGAACACCGGGGAGCTGTTTTTT. This gives the protein CASSYSRGGTNSNTGELFF.

This clonotype was counted only a few times. This chain joins TRBV19 and TRBJ2-5; possible D gene TRBD2, 6 bases. The J call may be faulty, since TRBJ2-7 better matches the DNA end. The CDR3 spans 14 residues. The V gene's germline CDR1 is LNHDA and CDR2 SQIVND (reference sequence). The CDR3 bases are TGTGCCAGTAGGGGTATCGGGAGTAACCACGAGCAGTACTTC. The encoded protein is CASRGIGSNHEQYF.

In its sample, this clonotype was seen many times. The CDR3 loop is CASRFTGGGYTF. The CDR3 coding sequence is TGTGCCAGCAGATTCACGGGTGGTGGCTACACCTTC. V usage is TRBV9 and J usage is TRBJ1-2; D is unclear. The CDR3 length is 12 residues. CDR1 SGDLS and CDR2 YYNGEE come from the germline V gene. Trimming removed 5 bases from V and 7 bases from J, with 12 bases in between.